A selection of T cell receptor beta chains follows, all from one sample in a study of T-cell reconstitution after alpha-beta-depleted transplantation in children. From the PCR reads, TCRdb called clonotypes with MiXCR, one entry per CDR3 protein. Of about 200,000 distinct CDR3 sequences in the sample, more than 12% were seen once. The input for sequencing was PBMCs from the stem cell graft donor, taken from the stem cell graft. These receptor sequences come from a human donor who donated a stem cell graft to a child with acute lymphoblastic leukemia. Both conserved end residues are part of each CDR3. A D gene is named only where the DNA matches it firmly. Some rows mark clone size as missing; the rest say once, few, many or name a class of expanded clone.

J gene: TRBJ1-1; clone size: many; V gene: TRBV20-1; D gene: TRBD1; CDR3 protein: CSASRDRATEAFF; CDR3 DNA: TGCAGTGCTAGCCGGGACAGGGCCACTGAAGCTTTCTTT
J gene: TRBJ1-4; clone size: many; V gene: TRBV10-2; D gene: TRBD1; CDR3 protein: CAVTTGATNEKLFF; CDR3 DNA: TGCGCCGTCACGACAGGGGCCACTAATGAAAAACTGTTTTTT
J gene: TRBJ2-7; clone size: many; V gene: TRBV7-9; D gene: NA; CDR3 protein: CASSSGDRDSEQYF; CDR3 DNA: TGTGCCAGCAGCTCGGGAGACAGGGACTCCGAGCAGTACTTC
J gene: TRBJ1-3; clone size: many; V gene: TRBV28; D gene: TRBD1; CDR3 protein: CASSTGTGTGNTIYF; CDR3 DNA: TGTGCCAGCAGTACCGGGACAGGCACTGGAAACACCATATATTTT
J gene: TRBJ1-1; clone size: many; V gene: TRBV20-1; D gene: NA; CDR3 protein: CSARMSTEAFF; CDR3 DNA: TGCAGTGCTAGAATGAGCACTGAAGCTTTCTTT
J gene: TRBJ2-1; clone size: many; V gene: TRBV11-3; D gene: TRBD2; CDR3 protein: CASSLWDYQFF; CDR3 DNA: TGTGCCAGCAGCTTGTGGGACTACCAGTTCTTC
J gene: TRBJ2-1; clone size: many; V gene: TRBV20-1; D gene: NA; CDR3 protein: CSARPRGDFNNEQFF; CDR3 DNA: TGCAGTGCTCGCCCAAGGGGGGACTTTAACAATGAGCAGTTCTTC
J gene: TRBJ2-7; clone size: many; V gene: TRBV10-2; D gene: NA; CDR3 protein: CASSELGGRYYEQYF; CDR3 DNA: TGCGCCAGCAGTGAGCTTGGAGGGAGATACTACGAGCAGTACTTC
J gene: TRBJ2-3; clone size: many; V gene: TRBV2; D gene: TRBD2; CDR3 protein: CASSGGTSWADTQYF; CDR3 DNA: TGTGCCAGCAGTGGGGGGACTAGCTGGGCAGATACGCAGTATTTT
J gene: TRBJ2-7; clone size: many; V gene: TRBV20-1; D gene: NA; CDR3 protein: CSASGGGKIYEQYF; CDR3 DNA: TGCAGTGCTAGTGGGGGGGGCAAAATCTACGAGCAGTACTTC
J gene: TRBJ1-4; clone size: many; V gene: TRBV5-1; D gene: NA; CDR3 protein: CASSLEDGTEKLFF; CDR3 DNA: TGCGCCAGCAGCTTGGAGGACGGGACCGAAAAACTGTTTTTT
J gene: TRBJ2-7; clone size: many; V gene: TRBV5-1; D gene: TRBD1; CDR3 protein: CASSLEGTGGKEQYF; CDR3 DNA: TGCGCCAGCAGCTTGGAAGGGACAGGGGGCAAGGAGCAGTACTTC
J gene: TRBJ1-1; clone size: many; V gene: TRBV6-2/TRBV6-3; D gene: NA; CDR3 protein: CASSYSPSWRTEAFF; CDR3 DNA: TGTGCCAGCAGTTACTCCCCTTCGTGGAGAACTGAAGCTTTCTTT
J gene: TRBJ2-3; clone size: few; V gene: TRBV20-1; D gene: NA; CDR3 protein: CSARTPTTDTQYF; CDR3 DNA: TGCAGTGCTAGGACTCCTACGACAGATACGCAGTATTTT
J gene: TRBJ2-5; clone size: many; V gene: TRBV11-1; D gene: NA; CDR3 protein: CASRRQSQDTQYF; CDR3 DNA: TGTGCCAGTAGAAGACAGAGCCAAGATACCCAGTACTTC
J gene: TRBJ1-5; clone size: NA; V gene: TRBV27; D gene: TRBD1; CDR3 protein: CASSHRDRYQPQHF; CDR3 DNA: TGTGCCAGCAGCCACCGGGACAGATATCAGCCCCAGCATTTT
J gene: TRBJ2-3; clone size: many; V gene: TRBV10-3; D gene: NA; CDR3 protein: CAISEPTRSTDTQYF; CDR3 DNA: TGTGCCATCAGTGAACCCACTAGAAGCACAGATACGCAGTATTTT
J gene: TRBJ2-3; clone size: many; V gene: TRBV5-1; D gene: TRBD2; CDR3 protein: CASSFGITTSGSTDTQYF; CDR3 DNA: TGCGCCAGCAGCTTCGGGATCACGACTAGCGGGAGCACAGATACGCAGTATTTT
J gene: TRBJ1-1; clone size: many; V gene: TRBV20-1; D gene: NA; CDR3 protein: CSAPKRRGPRGEVF; CDR3 DNA: TGCAGTGCTCCCAAAAGGAGGGGACCCCGTGGAGAGGTCTTT
J gene: TRBJ2-7; clone size: NA; V gene: TRBV12-3/TRBV12-4; D gene: NA; CDR3 protein: CASSRARTPGYDIGSSYEQYF; CDR3 DNA: TGTGCCAGCAGTAGGGCCCGAACACCCGGATACGACATCGGGTCTTCCTACGAGCAGTACTTC
J gene: TRBJ2-7; clone size: many; V gene: TRBV29-1; D gene: NA; CDR3 protein: CSVAAGDYEQYF; CDR3 DNA: TGCAGCGTTGCGGCCGGGGACTACGAGCAGTACTTC
J gene: TRBJ2-2; clone size: many; V gene: TRBV6-2/TRBV6-3; D gene: NA; CDR3 protein: CASSYRSGIKNTGELFF; CDR3 DNA: TGTGCCAGCAGTTATCGCTCCGGGATTAAGAACACCGGGGAGCTGTTTTTT
J gene: TRBJ2-1; clone size: many; V gene: TRBV20-1; D gene: TRBD2; CDR3 protein: CSASPSGSLDEQFF; CDR3 DNA: TGCAGTGCTAGTCCTAGCGGAAGCCTGGATGAGCAGTTCTTC
J gene: TRBJ2-1; clone size: NA; V gene: TRBV4-1; D gene: TRBD2; CDR3 protein: CASSQGLAGALYNEQFF; CDR3 DNA: TGCGCCAGCAGCCAAGGACTAGCGGGAGCCCTATACAATGAGCAGTTCTTC
J gene: TRBJ2-3; clone size: few; V gene: TRBV5-1; D gene: TRBD1; CDR3 protein: CASMTGGGTDTQYF; CDR3 DNA: TGCGCCAGCATGACAGGGGGCGGCACAGATACGCAGTATTTT
J gene: TRBJ2-5; clone size: many; V gene: TRBV2; D gene: NA; CDR3 protein: CASRGLETQYF; CDR3 DNA: TGTGCCAGCAGGGGATTAGAGACCCAGTACTTC
J gene: TRBJ2-3; clone size: many; V gene: TRBV10-3; D gene: NA; CDR3 protein: CAIKAGWGADTQYF; CDR3 DNA: TGTGCCATCAAGGCGGGGTGGGGCGCAGATACGCAGTATTTT
J gene: TRBJ2-7; clone size: many; V gene: TRBV5-1; D gene: NA; CDR3 protein: CASSLHSQKTYEQYF; CDR3 DNA: TGCGCCAGCAGCTTGCATTCCCAGAAGACCTACGAGCAGTACTTC
J gene: TRBJ2-7; clone size: many; V gene: TRBV12-3/TRBV12-4; D gene: NA; CDR3 protein: CASSLGQYEQYF; CDR3 DNA: TGTGCCAGCAGTTTGGGCCAGTACGAGCAGTACTTC
J gene: TRBJ1-1; clone size: many; V gene: TRBV6-1; D gene: TRBD1; CDR3 protein: CASSTQDRGAEAFF; CDR3 DNA: TGTGCCAGCAGTACCCAGGACAGGGGCGCTGAAGCTTTCTTT
J gene: TRBJ1-1; clone size: many; V gene: TRBV10-2; D gene: NA; CDR3 protein: CASSERRGQRAEAFF; CDR3 DNA: TGCGCCAGCAGTGAACGGCGGGGCCAACGCGCTGAAGCTTTCTTT
J gene: TRBJ2-1; clone size: NA; V gene: TRBV27; D gene: TRBD2; CDR3 protein: CASSLTSGLYNEQFF; CDR3 DNA: TGTGCCAGCAGTTTAACTAGCGGGTTATACAATGAGCAGTTCTTC
J gene: TRBJ2-7; clone size: NA; V gene: TRBV6-5; D gene: TRBD1; CDR3 protein: CASSHRDSTYEQYF; CDR3 DNA: TGTGCCAGCAGTCATCGGGACAGTACCTACGAGCAGTACTTC
J gene: TRBJ2-7; clone size: many; V gene: TRBV10-3; D gene: TRBD2; CDR3 protein: CAISESIGTSGNSYEQYF; CDR3 DNA: TGTGCCATCAGTGAGTCGATTGGGACTAGCGGGAACTCCTACGAGCAGTACTTC
J gene: TRBJ2-5; clone size: few; V gene: TRBV28; D gene: NA; CDR3 protein: CASNRGVGKETQYF; CDR3 DNA: TGTGCCAGCAACCGCGGAGTCGGGAAAGAGACCCAGTACTTC
J gene: TRBJ1-2; clone size: few; V gene: TRBV10-3; D gene: TRBD1; CDR3 protein: CAISRSGTGDDGYTF; CDR3 DNA: TGTGCCATCAGCCGCTCCGGGACAGGGGACGATGGCTACACCTTC
J gene: TRBJ1-2; clone size: few; V gene: TRBV29-1; D gene: TRBD1; CDR3 protein: CSVDGPGQGLGYTF; CDR3 DNA: TGCAGCGTTGACGGCCCGGGACAGGGGCTTGGCTACACCTTC
J gene: TRBJ1-1; clone size: many; V gene: TRBV29-1; D gene: NA; CDR3 protein: CSVEGEIWNTEAFF; CDR3 DNA: TGCAGCGTTGAAGGGGAGATCTGGAACACTGAAGCTTTCTTT
J gene: TRBJ2-7; clone size: many; V gene: TRBV5-1; D gene: TRBD2; CDR3 protein: CASSQDREVYEQYF; CDR3 DNA: TGCGCCAGCAGCCAGGACCGGGAGGTATACGAGCAGTACTTC
J gene: TRBJ2-3; clone size: many; V gene: TRBV6-6; D gene: NA; CDR3 protein: CACWRPSTDTQYF; CDR3 DNA: TGTGCCTGCTGGAGGCCGAGCACAGATACGCAGTATTTT
J gene: TRBJ2-7; clone size: many; V gene: TRBV6-5; D gene: NA; CDR3 protein: CASSYSRAGAMEQYF; CDR3 DNA: TGTGCCAGCAGTTACTCTCGGGCGGGTGCAATGGAGCAGTACTTC
J gene: TRBJ2-2; clone size: many; V gene: TRBV5-5; D gene: TRBD2; CDR3 protein: CASGPGGGDTGELFF; CDR3 DNA: TGTGCCAGCGGACCGGGGGGGGGCGACACCGGGGAGCTGTTTTTT
J gene: TRBJ1-2; clone size: few; V gene: TRBV5-1; D gene: NA; CDR3 protein: CASSLEGPPDGYTF; CDR3 DNA: TGCGCCAGCAGCTTGGAAGGACCACCCGACGGCTACACCTTC
J gene: TRBJ2-5; clone size: many; V gene: TRBV7-9; D gene: TRBD2; CDR3 protein: CASLRLAGGETQYF; CDR3 DNA: TGTGCCAGCTTGCGACTAGCGGGCGGAGAGACCCAGTACTTC
J gene: TRBJ2-2; clone size: once; V gene: TRBV30; D gene: TRBD2; CDR3 protein: CAWSPHSGRARTGELFF; CDR3 DNA: TGTGCCTGGAGTCCCCATAGCGGGAGGGCCAGGACCGGGGAGCTGTTTTTT
J gene: TRBJ1-1; clone size: few; V gene: TRBV10-3; D gene: TRBD1; CDR3 protein: CAISEPERQGATEAFF; CDR3 DNA: TGTGCCATCAGTGAGCCCGAAAGACAGGGGGCAACTGAAGCTTTCTTT
J gene: TRBJ1-1; clone size: many; V gene: TRBV12-3/TRBV12-4; D gene: NA; CDR3 protein: CASSPRSGDTEAFF; CDR3 DNA: TGTGCCAGCAGCCCGCGGTCTGGGGACACTGAAGCTTTCTTT
J gene: TRBJ1-2; clone size: many; V gene: TRBV11-3; D gene: NA; CDR3 protein: CASSFDGTGYGYTF; CDR3 DNA: TGTGCCAGCAGCTTCGATGGGACCGGCTATGGCTACACCTTC
J gene: TRBJ2-7; clone size: NA; V gene: TRBV6-1; D gene: TRBD1; CDR3 protein: CASRDRVLREQYF; CDR3 DNA: TGTGCCAGCAGGGACAGGGTCCTTCGGGAGCAGTACTTC
J gene: TRBJ2-3; clone size: many; V gene: TRBV5-1; D gene: NA; CDR3 protein: CASSPPGSTDTQYF; CDR3 DNA: TGCGCCAGCAGCCCCCCGGGTAGCACAGATACGCAGTATTTT
J gene: TRBJ2-1; clone size: many; V gene: TRBV5-1; D gene: TRBD2; CDR3 protein: CASSSPGTSGSARSDEQFF; CDR3 DNA: TGCGCCAGCAGCTCGCCCGGGACTAGCGGGAGCGCCCGGTCCGATGAGCAGTTCTTC
J gene: TRBJ2-1; clone size: many; V gene: TRBV6-1; D gene: NA; CDR3 protein: CASRKMGLLTYNEQFF; CDR3 DNA: TGTGCCAGCCGGAAGATGGGGCTCTTAACCTACAATGAGCAGTTCTTC
J gene: TRBJ2-1; clone size: few; V gene: TRBV7-9; D gene: NA; CDR3 protein: CASSLSSEYYNEQFF; CDR3 DNA: TGTGCCAGCAGCCTCTCTAGCGAGTACTACAATGAGCAGTTCTTC
J gene: TRBJ2-7; clone size: many; V gene: TRBV20-1; D gene: TRBD2; CDR3 protein: CSAHDAGGEPYEQYF; CDR3 DNA: TGCAGTGCACATGACGCGGGAGGGGAACCCTACGAGCAGTACTTC
J gene: TRBJ2-5; clone size: many; V gene: TRBV4-2; D gene: NA; CDR3 protein: CASSPRHQETQYF; CDR3 DNA: TGTGCCAGCAGCCCCCGCCATCAAGAGACCCAGTACTTC